This T cell receptor (beta chain) was sequenced during a study of post-analysis software for immune sequencing data. Overall study results and limits: People with multiple sclerosis had a significantly lower normalized Chao1 diversity than controls did. When patients were compared with controls, about five TRBV segments were more frequent, TRBV5-6, TRBV5-1 and TRBV20-1 among them.

CDR1 and CDR2 from the germline V gene are DFQATT and SNEGSKA (reference sequence). This CDR3 is built from 12 residues. This clonotype was seen only a few times. Its antigen is not known. The TCR beta cDNA libraries carried unique molecular identifiers. The source material, about 0.9 to 11 million T cells, gave rise to about 500,000 cDNA molecules. TCRdb independently ran MiXCR on the PCR reads; one entry per CDR3 protein. In the table there are approximately 690,000 distinct CDR3 sequences, roughly three fifths of which are singletons. Material: blood. The TCR comes from a girl aged 2 to 10 with multiple sclerosis. The rearrangement joins TRBV20-1 to TRBJ2-1; maybe TRBD2 (5 bases). The CDR3 sequence: CSIGSSYNEQFF. The CDR3, as DNA: TGCAGCATAGGGAGCTCCTACAATGAGCAGTTCTTC.